Listed below are T cell receptor beta chains from one sample, sequenced in a study of T cell responses to AZD1222 COVID-19 vaccine. Libraries were prepared by immunoSEQ multiplex PCR; TCRdb keeps only in-frame clonotypes and omits some of them. The sample lists approximately 170,000 clones; more than 85% were seen once. Sequencing was performed on peripheral blood, taken on day 0 of AZD1222 vaccination. These receptors were obtained from an adult in good health. Both conserved end residues are part of each CDR3. Each record gives: clone size, J gene, V gene, CDR3 protein. Clone size is not always given. Where it is, it says once, few, many or a class for expanded clones.

>few|TRBJ1-3|TRBV5-1
CASSGTGIGNTIYF
>NA|TRBJ1-5|TRBV12-5
CASGLGGGTRPQHF
>NA|TRBJ1-2|TRBV7-9
CASRDGLSNYGYTF
>once|TRBJ1-1|TRBV5-6
CASSLVGYRGRDTEAFF
>NA|TRBJ2-5|TRBV3-1/TRBV3-2
CASSLGPQAGTQYF
>NA|TRBJ1-2|TRBV2
CASTSTEANYGYTF
>NA|TRBJ1-3|TRBV19
CASNGRGGSGNTIYF
>NA|TRBJ1-2|TRBV5-1
CASSSGEGSPGYTF
>NA|TRBJ1-5|TRBV28
CASSSGAQRGAQHF
>NA|TRBJ1-1|TRBV5-4
CASSPPLRDTEAFF
>once|TRBJ2-1|TRBV18
CASSPGLAKSYNEQFF
>NA|TRBJ1-2|TRBV6-5
CASISGTRHRLTF
>NA|TRBJ1-1|TRBV19
CASREPSLRVMNTEAFF
>NA|TRBJ1-2|TRBV11-3
CASSATGEGGYTF
>NA|TRBJ2-7|TRBV5-1
CASSLVSGVDYEQYF
>NA|TRBJ2-7|TRBV29-1
CSGGESYEQYF
>NA|TRBJ2-6|TRBV5-4
CASSGLETGVSGANVLTF
>NA|TRBJ2-2|TRBV11-3
CASSFGDRATGELFF
>NA|TRBJ2-4|TRBV7-9
CASSTQWGVGSDIQYF
>NA|TRBJ1-6|TRBV2
CASTAEGNNSPLHF
>NA|TRBJ2-4|TRBV5-5
CASSSTGEGNIQYF
>NA|TRBJ1-3|TRBV11-2
CASRPGLRGNTIYF
>NA|TRBJ2-7|TRBV5-1
CASSLDRSETLFYEQYF
>NA|TRBJ2-2|TRBV2
CASSRRVLAGVTGELFF
>NA|TRBJ2-7|TRBV19
CASSGQGAGNEQYF
>NA|TRBJ1-1|TRBV6-2/TRBV6-3
CASSPRGPTEAFF
>NA|TRBJ1-1|TRBV6-5
CASSPYRDKGTEAFF
>few|TRBJ2-1|TRBV5-1
CASSFGTGQNNEQFF
>NA|TRBJ2-1|TRBV7-7
CASSLDTGGEQFF
>NA|TRBJ2-7|TRBV11-2
CASSFRQGGRPRGNEQYF
>NA|TRBJ1-5|TRBV6-1
CASSEDPSGNQPQHF
>NA|TRBJ2-2|TRBV30
CAWSIQGNTGELFF
>NA|TRBJ2-5|TRBV6-5
CASRSAGEETQYF
>NA|TRBJ1-2|TRBV11-2
CASSLGTLLEGDKISYTF
>NA|TRBJ1-2|TRBV6-5
CATDEWRAYYGYTF
>NA|TRBJ2-5|TRBV5-1
CASSFSGSQETQYF
>NA|TRBJ1-2|TRBV19
CASQDRFGSFGYTF
>NA|TRBJ1-1|TRBV5-4
CASSPSMGAGTEAFF
>once|TRBJ2-7|TRBV10-3
CAISEGLGTYEQYF
>NA|TRBJ2-7|TRBV7-2
CASSLLQDRGKQYF
>NA|TRBJ1-5|TRBV27
CASSLSGSNQPQHF
>NA|TRBJ1-5|TRBV6-4
CASTKKRVDQPQHF
>NA|TRBJ2-7|TRBV6-5
CASRMTDASYEQYF
>NA|TRBJ1-4|TRBV5-1
CASSSGYRATNEKLFF
>NA|TRBJ2-1|TRBV5-4
CASSLATGLRDNEQFF